A single sample gave rise to the 24 T cell receptor beta chains below, sequenced in a study of T cells in Graves' hyperthyroidism and ophthalmopathy. RNA transcripts served as the template for amplifying TCR beta CDR3 regions. HTBI primers were used for first-round RT-PCR of the TCR CDR3. MiXCR, run by TCRdb on the multiplex PCR reads, gives a single entry per CDR3 protein. The sample contains over 450,000 distinct CDR3 sequences, approximately 17% of which appear only once. Sequences were obtained from blood. Receptors originate from a woman younger than 30 with Graves' ophthalmopathy.

This clonotype was picked up a small number of times. This chain uses TRBV30 with TRBJ2-1; 11 bases line up with TRBD2. Germline-derived CDR1 and CDR2 are GTSNPN and SVGIG (reference sequence). After removal of 0 bases from V and 4 bases from J, the junction contained 8 bases not matched to a gene. The CDR3 runs to 17 residues. The CDR3 here is CAWSVTRTSGQYNEQFF. Written as DNA, the CDR3 is TGTGCCTGGAGTGTAACCCGGACTAGCGGGCAATACAATGAGCAGTTCTTC.

There are a few counts of this clonotype. The chain has TRBV6-1 and TRBJ1-1; tentative D call: TRBD1 (5 bases). Trimming removed 9 bases from V and 3 bases from J, with 11 bases in between. CDR3 length equals 12 residues. Germline CDR1 MNHNS, CDR2 SASEGT. The CDR3 protein is CASAGLYTEAFF. The CDR3 coding sequence is TGTGCCAGTGCAGGGCTCTACACTGAAGCTTTCTTT.

This clonotype occurred a few times. This chain connects TRBV29-1 to TRBJ2-2; 13 bases fit TRBD2. This CDR3 has 15 amino acids. With V trimmed by 6 bases and J by 5 bases, 6 bases remained unmatched. Germline loops: CDR1 SQVTM, CDR2 ANQGSEA. The CDR3 DNA follows: TGCAGCGTGTACCGGACTAGCGGGAGTACCGGGGAGCTGTTTTTT. It encodes CSVYRTSGSTGELFF.

J is TRBJ1-1 and V is TRBV6-1, with D perhaps TRBD1 (6 bases). The germline CDR1 and CDR2 sequences are MNHNS and SASEGT. V was cut by 5 bases and J by 5 bases, with 15 bases left in between. This CDR3 spans 14 amino acids. The CDR3 loop reads CASSYGGPETEAFF. CDR3 DNA sequence: TGTGCCAGCAGTTATGGGGGGCCGGAAACTGAAGCTTTCTTT.

This clonotype has a count of ten or more. V and J are TRBV28 and TRBJ2-7; 8 nucleotides match TRBD1. The junction had 8 bases not matched to a gene; V was cut back by 8 bases and J by 2 bases. Germline V gene lookup returns CDR1 MDHEN and CDR2 SYDVKM. The CDR3 totals 14 residues. The CDR3 is CASFPTGETYEQYF. CDR3 nucleotides: TGTGCCAGCTTCCCGACAGGGGAGACCTACGAGCAGTACTTC.

This clonotype was found many times. This chain links TRBV20-1 with TRBJ1-6, with D unclear. This CDR3 comprises 13 residues. Looked up from germline, CDR1 is DFQATT and CDR2 is SNEGSKA (reference sequence). V was cut by 1 base and J by 6 bases, with 7 bases left in between. The CDR3 DNA follows: TGCAGTGCTAGAGGCCAATCTAATTCACCCCTCCACTTT. Translated: CSARGQSNSPLHF.

The J gene is TRBJ2-2, the V gene TRBV6-1; 13 bases are shared with TRBD2. The J segment lost 6 bases and the V segment lost 6 bases, leaving 4 bases of the junction unmatched. The CDR3 covers 15 residues. Germline assignment: CDR1 MNHNS and CDR2 SASEGT. The CDR3 spells CASRGLAGTPGELFF. CDR3 DNA: TGTGCCAGCAGGGGACTAGCGGGAACACCCGGGGAGCTGTTTTTT.

The J gene is TRBJ1-6, the V gene TRBV28; no clear D gene. This CDR3 region has 15 residues. Germline loops: CDR1 MDHEN, CDR2 SYDVKM. The ends were cut back, 6 bases at V and 14 bases at J, with 23 bases in the middle. Here the CDR3 DNA reads TGTGCCAGCAGGATGGGAGGTCCTGCATTTAAGTCCCTCCACTTT. Amino acid sequence: CASRMGGPAFKSLHF.

This chain uses TRBV20-1 with TRBJ1-5; TRBD1 is a possible D gene (5 bases). This CDR3 contains 14 residues. V was cut by 6 bases and J by 7 bases, with 19 bases left in between. CDR1 is DFQATT and CDR2 is SNEGSKA in the germline V gene (reference sequence). The CDR3, as DNA: TGCAGTGCCAGGGTGGGGGACGCGGGCCAGCCCCAGCATTTT. Amino acids: CSARVGDAGQPQHF.

CDR3 in amino acids: CASSKGATNEKLFF. The CDR3 nucleotides are TGCGCCTCAAGCAAGGGCGCAACTAATGAAAAACTGTTTTTT. The V gene is TRBV5-1, the J gene TRBJ1-4; D remains unclear. CDR3 length equals 14 residues. Germline V lookup: CDR1 SGHRS, CDR2 YFSETQ. V was trimmed by 10 bases and J by 0 bases, leaving 13 bases between them.

The rearrangement joins TRBV20-1 to TRBJ1-1; possibly TRBD1 for D (6 bases). Per the germline V gene, CDR1 is DFQATT and CDR2 is SNEGSKA (reference sequence). Trimming left V 5 bases short and J 1 base short, with 11 bases between. CDR3 length: 13 amino acids. The CDR3 loop is CSAGGQQNTEAFF. The CDR3 DNA sequence: TGCAGTGCTGGCGGACAGCAGAACACTGAAGCTTTCTTT.

This clonotype came up a few times. The CDR3 DNA reads TGTGCCAGCAGCTGGGAGGGGACCAAGAACACCGGGGAGCTGTTTTTT. The encoded protein is CASSWEGTKNTGELFF. This chain uses TRBV5-4 with TRBJ2-2; 7 nucleotides agree with TRBD2. This CDR3 spans 16 amino acids. Germline CDR1 is SGHNT and CDR2 is YYREEE (reference sequence). The V and J ends lost 3 bases and 1 base, in that order; junction bases with no gene match: 6.

This clonotype came up many times. The chain uses TRBV30 and TRBJ2-3, with 8 positions matching TRBD1. CDR3 length: 16 residues. After removal of 0 bases from V and 1 base from J, the junction contained 6 bases not matched to a gene. The germline V gene has CDR1 GTSNPN and CDR2 SVGIG (reference sequence). CDR3 amino acids: CAWSVTPGQGTDTQYF. The DNA for the CDR3 is TGTGCCTGGAGTGTAACGCCGGGACAGGGCACAGATACGCAGTATTTT.

The J gene is TRBJ1-2, the V gene TRBV20-1; TRBD1 matches 8 bases. Looked up from germline, CDR1 is DFQATT and CDR2 is SNEGSKA (reference sequence). The junction had 4 bases not matched to a gene; V was cut back by 1 base and J by 3 bases. The CDR3 loop spans 14 amino acids. The CDR3 DNA is TGCAGTGCTAGAGGACAGGGGACCTACTATGGCTACACCTTC. Translation: CSARGQGTYYGYTF.

This clonotype was observed at least ten times. This chain joins TRBV7-3 and TRBJ1-1; 9 positions match TRBD1. CDR1 and CDR2 (germline): SGHTA, FQGTGA. Trimming took 5 bases from V and 8 from J; bases not matched to a gene: 9. CDR3 size: 14 residues. For the CDR3, the DNA is TGTGCCAGCAGCACTGGACAGGGGCGGGGAGAAGCTTTCTTT. Translation: CASSTGQGRGEAFF.

The chain joins TRBV19 to TRBJ1-2; a possible D gene is TRBD1 (6 bases). Germline values: CDR1 LNHDA, CDR2 SQIVND (reference sequence). The V gene lost 9 bases and the J gene lost 0 bases, with 17 bases spanning the gap. The CDR3 extends over 15 amino acids. CDR3 sequence reads: CASLRTGTSNYGYTF. DNA for the CDR3: TGTGCCAGCCTCCGTACAGGGACGTCTAACTATGGCTACACCTTC.

V usage is TRBV11-2 and J usage is TRBJ2-5; 12 nucleotides match TRBD2. J lost 4 bases, V lost 6 bases, and 12 bases had no gene match. The CDR3 extends over 17 amino acids. CDR1 SGHAT and CDR2 FQNNGV come from the germline V gene. CDR3: CASSPRTSGILGETQYF. The CDR3 DNA reads as TGTGCCAGCAGTCCGAGGACTAGCGGGATCCTAGGAGAGACCCAGTACTTC.

This clonotype was observed at least ten times. This chain links TRBV20-1 with TRBJ2-3; 8 nucleotides align to TRBD1. In germline, CDR1 is DFQATT, CDR2 SNEGSKA (reference sequence). The CDR3 spans 15 residues. V was pared by 2 bases and J by 2 bases, with 6 bases of the junction left unmatched. DNA of the CDR3: TGCAGTGCTAGATACGTGACAGGGGTCACAGATACGCAGTATTTT. Its translation: CSARYVTGVTDTQYF.

About this clonotype itself: The germline gene is not matched at one end of the junction; a read error may be the cause. The rearrangement joins TRBV7-9 to TRBJ1-4; D gene uncertain. The CDR3 is 16 residues long. Germline loops: CDR1 SEHNR, CDR2 FQNEAQ (reference sequence). The CDR3 nucleotides are TGTGCCGGCAGCCGAGTGACGCAAAGGTCGAATGAAAAACTGTTTTTT. Residues: CAGSRVTQRSNEKLFF.

This clonotype showed up just a few times. This chain joins TRBV6-2 or TRBV6-3 and TRBJ2-3, with TRBD1 identical over 7 bases. CDR3 length equals 15 residues. The V segment lost 4 bases and the J segment 1 base; nucleotides outside the gene matches: 5. Germline CDR1 reads MNHEY; CDR2 reads SVGEGT. In nucleotides, the CDR3 is TGTGCCAGCAGTTTGATGGGACAGCGCACAGATACGCAGTATTTT. Protein: CASSLMGQRTDTQYF.

The rearrangement links TRBV4-2 to TRBJ1-2; D is perhaps TRBD1 (5 bases). Germline-derived CDR1 and CDR2 are LGHNA and YNFKEQ. The CDR3 sequence is 16 residues long. With 1 base removed from V and 0 bases from J, the gap between germline ends came to 12 bases. The CDR3 here is CASSQAGTVTNYGYTF. The CDR3 DNA follows: TGTGCCAGCAGCCAAGCCGGGACGGTGACTAACTATGGCTACACCTTC.

In its sample, this clonotype was seen a few times. V usage is TRBV29-1 and J usage is TRBJ2-7; 9 bases are shared with TRBD1. Germline loops: CDR1 SQVTM, CDR2 ANQGSEA. The length of the CDR3 is 13 residues. V shed 4 bases and J 4 bases; nucleotides not matched to a gene: 5. The CDR3 sequence is CSVVGDRAYEQYF. Here the CDR3 DNA reads TGCAGCGTTGTTGGGGACAGGGCTTACGAGCAGTACTTC.

To note about this clonotype: This sequence may be a read error, since a much larger clone differs from it by one base. The chain couples TRBV28 to TRBJ1-1; maybe TRBD1 (5 bases). CDR1 and CDR2 from the germline V gene are MDHEN and SYDVKM. The CDR3 spans 13 residues. CDR3 coding DNA: TGTGTCAGCACTATCCTCCCGGGGGTTGAAGCTTTCTTT. This encodes CVSTILPGVEAFF.

A single count supports this clonotype. The chain employs TRBV20-1 and TRBJ2-2; 7 bases fit TRBD2. Germline V lookup: CDR1 DFQATT, CDR2 SNEGSKA (reference sequence). V was clipped by 3 bases and J by 1 base; unmatched bases: 14. The CDR3 is 18 amino acids. In DNA, the CDR3 is TGCAGTGCTAGCCCTCCATGGGGGGGGGGTAAGAACACCGGGGAGCTGTTTTTT. Residues: CSASPPWGGGKNTGELFF.